The text below deals with one T cell receptor beta chain. Participants were placed into cohorts based on the clinical history they reported. The assay was immunoSEQ multiplex PCR, and TCRdb's table has in-frame clones only and misses some. There are 150,000 to 250,000 clones in the sample; roughly 80% occur only once, and around 7% lies in the top ten. This entry belongs to a study of blood T cell repertoires in COVID-19. Background on the study: There were acute and convalescent COVID-19 samples, and they came from the United States, Italy and Spain. Nucleic acid was either cDNA or gDNA, and it came from T cells, B-cell-depleted T cells, or PBMCs.

The CDR3 is made up of 13 amino acids. The germline V gene encodes CDR1 MGHRA and CDR2 YSYEKL. The V gene lost 0 bases and the J gene lost 4 bases, with 5 bases spanning the gap. The sequenced material came from PBMCs or T cells enriched from blood (not recorded which). The clonotype originates from a man aged 40-49 years who had recovered from COVID-19. V is TRBV4-1 and J is TRBJ2-3; D is unclear. The CDR3 reads CASSQERSDTQYF. CDR3 DNA sequence: TGCGCCAGCAGCCAAGAGAGGTCAGATACGCAGTATTTT.